This T cell receptor beta chain was observed in a study of cytomegalovirus exposure and HLA in healthy donors. V lost 4 bases to trimming and J lost 1 base, with 13 bases between them. The germline CDR1 and CDR2 sequences are SGHRS and YFSETQ. The CDR3 has 15 amino acids. PCR used 60 Vbeta primers and 13 Jbeta primers. The assay was immunoSEQ multiplex PCR, and TCRdb's table has in-frame clones only and misses some. The top ten hold around 0.96% of the sample, which has about 180,000 clones, 80% to 85% seen once. The chain uses TRBV5-1 and TRBJ2-3; a weak D match, TRBD2 (6 bases). The sequencing sample was made of PBMCs. The source of this sequence is a man aged 25-45 years in good health and CMV-seronegative. CDR3 coding DNA: TGCGCCAGCAGCCCGCCGGGACTCGGCACAGATACGCAGTATTTT. Its protein product is CASSPPGLGTDTQYF. Supplemented by reference TRBV5-1 and TRBJ2-3, the full variable domain reads KAGVTQTPRYLIKTRGQQVTLSCSPISGHRSVSWYQQTPGQGLQFLFEYFSETQRNKGNFPGRFSGRQFSNSRSEMNVSTLELGDSALYLCASSPPGLGTDTQYFGPGTRLTVL.